The clone carrying this T cell receptor beta chain occurred many times. Its antigen is not identified. This sample was taken from a study of regulatory T cells in long-lasting Graves disease. Turning to the study itself: Graves' disease counted as persistent after over 5 years of antithyroid drugs with positive TSH receptor antibodies.

Study conclusions and caveats: TRBV28, TRBJ1-2 and TRBJ2-5 were segments that persistent disease favored.

With iRepertoire HTBI primers and Arm-PCR of CDR3 regions, TCR beta libraries were built. TCRdb re-derived calls from the multiplex PCR reads in MiXCR, one entry per CDR3 protein. The sample lists about 460,000 distinct CDR3 sequences; approximately 22% were seen once. Germline-derived CDR1 and CDR2 are SGHTA and FQGNSA. CDR3 size: 14 residues. Trimming shortened V by 0 bases and J by 4 bases, and 7 bases separated the two germline ends. As for time point: persistent/refractory GD, antithyroid drugs over 5 years with positive TRAb. RNA extracted from PBMCs served as the sequencing template. It was by American Thyroid Association guidelines that Graves' disease was diagnosed.

This clonotype was sampled from a female donor with Graves disease. The sequencing here drew on peripheral blood mononuclear cells (PBMCs), taken when the disease was refractory, from a patient treated with antithyroid drugs. The genes are TRBV7-2 and TRBJ1-5, with unresolved D. The CDR3 coding sequence is TGTGCCAGCAGCTTAGCGGTGGAAAATCAGCCCCAGCATTTT. Protein product: CASSLAVENQPQHF.